Listed here are 26 T cell receptor beta chains from one sample, sequenced in a study of blood T cell repertoires in COVID-19. Produced via immunoSEQ multiplex PCR; TCRdb's table is partial and in-frame only. Of hundreds of thousands of clones listed, about 87% were seen once; the top ten hold approximately 1.5%. The sequenced material came from peripheral blood. These receptors all stem from a woman in her thirties or forties who had recovered from COVID-19.

The chain has TRBV6-5 and TRBJ1-4; a weak D match, TRBD1 (6 bases). This CDR3 has 14 residues. In germline, CDR1 is MNHEY, CDR2 SVGAGI. V lost 6 bases to trimming and J lost 8 bases, with 16 bases between them. Here the CDR3 DNA reads TGTGCCAGCAGCTCAGGGGCATTTGGGGAAAAACTGTTTTTT. Encoded protein: CASSSGAFGEKLFF.

The CDR3 sequence: CASSWAGSSKETQYF. For the CDR3, the DNA is TGTGCCAGCAGCTGGGCCGGATCCTCCAAAGAGACCCAGTACTTC. The rearrangement joins TRBV7-9 to TRBJ2-5; unclear D gene. This CDR3 is 15 amino acids long. CDR1 is SEHNR and CDR2 is FQNEAQ in the germline V gene (reference sequence). Trimming removed 4 bases from V and 3 bases from J, with 15 bases in between.

This sequence joins TRBV9 and TRBJ1-2; a possible D gene is TRBD1 (5 bases). V was trimmed by 0 bases and J by 3 bases, leaving 27 bases between them. The germline V gene has CDR1 SGDLS and CDR2 YYNGEE. The CDR3 totals 20 residues. The CDR3 sequence is CASSVAQGPTLSLGDYGYTF. As DNA, the CDR3 is TGTGCCAGCAGCGTAGCGCAGGGTCCCACTCTGTCCCTTGGCGACTATGGCTACACCTTC. The full variable domain, its missing parts supplied by reference TRBV9 and TRBJ1-2, is DSGVTQTPKHLITATGQRVTLRCSPRSGDLSVYWYQQSLDQGLQFLIQYYNGEERAKGNILERFSAQQFPDLHSELNLSSLELGDSALYFCASSVAQGPTLSLGDYGYTFGSGTRLTVV.

Remarks on this clone: Other DNA sequences from this sample encode an identical CDR3 as well. The J gene is TRBJ2-7, the V gene TRBV11-2, with 8 bases matching TRBD2. This CDR3 contains 14 residues. Germline V CDR1 and CDR2: SGHAT, FQNNGV. J gave up 2 bases and V 1 base, and 1 base lay outside the gene matches. CDR3 bases: TGTGCCAGCAGCTTAGGCGGGGGGACCTACGAGCAGTACTTC. It encodes CASSLGGGTYEQYF.

The chain recombines TRBV7-2 with TRBJ2-3; D may be TRBD2 (5 bases). Germline assignment: CDR1 SGHTA and CDR2 FQGNSA. The V gene lost 1 base and the J gene lost 6 bases, with 11 bases spanning the gap. The CDR3 loop spans 14 amino acids. CDR3 in amino acids: CASSLGTSGDTQYF. The CDR3 coding sequence is TGTGCCAGCAGCTTAGGGACTTCCGGCGATACGCAGTATTTT.

This chain joins TRBV28 and TRBJ1-2, with unresolved D. CDR1 is MDHEN and CDR2 is SYDVKM in the germline V gene. CDR3 length equals 14 residues. V gave up 7 bases and J gave up 8 bases, with 20 bases separating them. The CDR3 nucleotides read TGTGCCAGCACCATCCCCCGCGGAGCTCACGGCTACACCTTC. Residues: CASTIPRGAHGYTF.

The V call is TRBV15, the J call TRBJ1-2, with TRBD1 identical over 7 bases. J lost 11 bases, V lost 0 bases, and 6 bases had no gene match. This CDR3 region has 13 residues. Per germline, CDR1 LNHNV and CDR2 YYDKDF (reference sequence). For the CDR3, the DNA is TGTGCCACCAGCAGAGATGTCCAGGGGGTATACACCTTC. Encoded protein: CATSRDVQGVYTF.

This chain uses TRBV19 with TRBJ2-1, with 11 bases matching TRBD1. This CDR3 is 15 amino acids long. Per germline, CDR1 LNHDA and CDR2 SQIVND (reference sequence). V lost 4 bases to trimming and J lost 5 bases; unmatched junction nucleotides: 4. CDR3 nucleotide sequence: TGTGCCAGTAGTAAGGGACAGGGGGGGAACAATGAGCAGTTCTTC. This encodes CASSKGQGGNNEQFF. The full variable domain, rest sourced from reference TRBV19 and TRBJ2-1, is DGGITQSPKYLFRKEGQNVTLSCEQNLNHDAMYWYRQDPGQGLRLIYYSQIVNDFQKGDIAEGYSVSREKKESFPLTVTSAQKNPTAFYLCASSKGQGGNNEQFFGPGTRLTVL.

This clone was detected only once. The V call is TRBV5-4, the J call TRBJ2-4; 7 bases are a match to TRBD1. With 3 bases clipped from V and 6 bases from J, the junction kept 12 bases outside the gene matches. Germline loops: CDR1 SGHNT, CDR2 YYREEE (reference sequence). CDR3 length: 16 residues. DNA for the CDR3: TGTGCCAGCAGCTCCGCCAAACAGGGGTCAATAAACATTCAGTACTTC. The encoded protein is CASSSAKQGSINIQYF.

This chain joins TRBV6-2 or TRBV6-3 and TRBJ1-2, with 7 positions matching TRBD1. With 0 bases clipped from V and 3 bases from J, the junction kept 4 bases outside the gene matches. The CDR3 is 15 amino acids. Germline CDR1 is MNHEY and CDR2 is SVGEGT. The CDR3 coding sequence is TGTGCCAGCAGTTACTCGGACAGGACTCACTATGGCTACACCTTC. Residues: CASSYSDRTHYGYTF.

The chain uses TRBV20-1 and TRBJ1-5; 10 bases align to TRBD1. The junction had 5 bases not matched to a gene; V was cut back by 3 bases and J by 3 bases. The CDR3 length is 15 residues. The germline CDR1 and CDR2 sequences are DFQATT and SNEGSKA (reference sequence). The CDR3 sequence: CSASPGTGANQPQHF. The CDR3 nucleotides read TGCAGTGCTAGTCCCGGGACAGGGGCCAATCAGCCCCAGCATTTT.

This chain links TRBV10-3 with TRBJ2-7; a possible D gene is TRBD1 (5 bases). From germline, CDR1 is ENHRY and CDR2 SYGVKD. V was clipped by 8 bases and J by 7 bases, with 12 bases between them. The CDR3 length is 11 residues. The chain's CDR3 is CAIRLKGEQYF. CDR3 nucleotide sequence: TGTGCCATCCGCCTGAAGGGGGAGCAGTACTTC.

This clone has just one count. The V and J genes are TRBV6-5 and TRBJ2-7; TRBD1 is a possible D gene (6 bases). Germline lookup yields CDR1 MNHEY and CDR2 SVGAGI. The CDR3 is made up of 14 amino acids. Trimming shortened V by 2 bases and J by 4 bases, and 12 bases separated the two germline ends. CDR3 residues: CASSYRGRGYEQYF. DNA of the CDR3: TGTGCCAGCAGTTACCGAGGCAGGGGTTACGAGCAGTACTTC.

This clone has more than one count but fewer than ten. This chain connects TRBV12-5 to TRBJ2-1, with D unclear. The V end lost 0 bases, the J end lost 6 bases, and 6 bases lay between the germline ends. The CDR3 has 13 amino acids. The V gene's germline CDR1 is LGHNT and CDR2 FRNRAP. This chain's CDR3 is CASGLVPGNEQFF. For the CDR3, the DNA is TGTGCTAGTGGTTTGGTACCGGGCAATGAGCAGTTCTTC.

With respect to this clone: One junction end does not reproduce the germline sequence, and a read error may be involved. J is TRBJ2-5 and V is TRBV5-4; 9 bases are shared with TRBD1. Germline V gives CDR1 SGHNT, CDR2 YYREEE (reference sequence). The CDR3 consists of 16 residues. The chain's CDR3 is CASSLDPGQGKETQYF. The CDR3 nucleotides read TGTGCCAGCAGTTTGGATCCGGGACAGGGAAAAGAGACCCAGTACTTC.

The chain has TRBV11-2 and TRBJ1-2; the D gene is possibly TRBD1 (6 bases). Between the trimmed V and J ends, which lost 5 bases and 2 bases, there was a span of 12 bases. The CDR3 loop spans 14 amino acids. The germline gives CDR1 SGHAT, CDR2 FQNNGV. The CDR3 DNA is TGTGCCAGCAGCCGGAACACAGGGAACTATGGCTACACCTTC. As protein: CASSRNTGNYGYTF.

This rearrangement joins TRBV9 to TRBJ2-7; D is ambiguous. The CDR3 length is 11 residues. The germline V gene encodes CDR1 SGDLS and CDR2 YYNGEE. The V and J ends lost 1 base and 6 bases respectively, with 5 bases between them. CDR3 sequence (DNA): TGTGCCAGCAGCGTAAATCGCGAGCAGTACTTC. This gives the protein CASSVNREQYF.

CDR3 in DNA: TGTGCCAGCAGCTTAGGTGGGACAGGGAATCAGCCCCAGCATTTT. The encoded protein is CASSLGGTGNQPQHF. The chain couples TRBV7-2 to TRBJ1-5; 9 positions match TRBD1. V was pared by 1 base and J by 4 bases, with 2 bases of the junction left unmatched. Germline lookup yields CDR1 SGHTA and CDR2 FQGNSA. CDR3 length equals 15 residues.

The rearrangement joins TRBV5-1 to TRBJ2-1, with 7 bases fitting TRBD2. Germline V gene lookup returns CDR1 SGHRS and CDR2 YFSETQ. The CDR3 spans 16 residues. The V segment lost 6 bases and the J segment 6 bases; nucleotides outside the gene matches: 15. The CDR3 loop is CASTTSVGLGGNEQFF. The DNA of the CDR3 is TGCGCCAGCACCACGTCCGTAGGACTAGGCGGCAATGAGCAGTTCTTC.

This sequence joins TRBV6-2 or TRBV6-3 and TRBJ1-2; D unresolved. Trimming shortened V by 6 bases and J by 1 base, and 12 bases separated the two germline ends. Germline V gives CDR1 MNHEY, CDR2 SVGEGT. The CDR3 length is 14 residues. CDR3 sequence (DNA): TGTGCCAGCAGCTATTACAAAGATAACTATGGCTACACCTTC. This encodes CASSYYKDNYGYTF.

The J gene is TRBJ1-6, the V gene TRBV6-5; D gene unclear. Germline V gives CDR1 MNHEY, CDR2 SVGAGI. V dropped 2 bases and J dropped 16 bases, with 12 bases sitting between them. The CDR3 extends over 12 amino acids. This CDR3 is CASSYGLGPLHF. The DNA for the CDR3 is TGTGCCAGCAGTTACGGGCTGGGCCCTCTCCACTTT.

The V and J genes are TRBV7-2 and TRBJ1-2; the match to TRBD1 covers 7 bases. The CDR3 sequence is 14 residues long. Germline V CDR1 and CDR2: SGHTA, FQGNSA. With 2 bases clipped from V and 5 bases from J, the junction kept 5 bases outside the gene matches. CDR3 sequence reads: CASSLTGVWYGYTF. DNA for the CDR3: TGTGCCAGCAGCTTAACAGGGGTTTGGTATGGCTACACCTTC.

The chain links TRBV5-1 to TRBJ2-3; 8 nucleotides line up with TRBD2. CDR1 and CDR2 from the germline V gene are SGHRS and YFSETQ. The CDR3 length is 14 residues. V was pared by 6 bases and J by 5 bases, with 8 bases of the junction left unmatched. The DNA of the CDR3 is TGCGCCAGCACTGGCGGGGGGCCGGGAGATACGCAGTATTTT. Protein: CASTGGGPGDTQYF.

On this clone itself: With a much larger clone just one base away, this may be a read error. The chain links TRBV7-3 to TRBJ1-1, with 9 positions matching TRBD1. J lost 1 base, V lost 5 bases, and 2 bases had no gene match. This CDR3 comprises 14 residues. Germline V gene lookup returns CDR1 SGHTA and CDR2 FQGTGA. Here the CDR3 reads CASSPGQGNTEAFF. The CDR3 DNA reads as TGTGCCAGCAGCCCGGGACAGGGGAACACTGAAGCTTTCTTT.

V gene TRBV19 combines with J gene TRBJ1-4; D unclear. This CDR3 is built from 17 residues. Germline-derived CDR1 and CDR2 are LNHDA and SQIVND (reference sequence). V lost 6 bases and J 6 bases, leaving 23 bases between the germline ends. CDR3 nucleotides: TGTGCCAGTAGAACCGGGATGTCGGACCTCGTTTATGAAAAACTGTTTTTT. Its protein product is CASRTGMSDLVYEKLFF.

This chain connects TRBV7-5 to TRBJ1-2; TRBD1, the table's D call, was not compared with the DNA. TRBV7-5 is labeled a pseudogene. This CDR3 spans 15 amino acids. In DNA, the CDR3 is TGTGCCAGAAGCTTAGGGGGGCGGTTTCATTTTGGCTACACCTTC. It codes for CARSLGGRFHFGYTF.